This paragraph reports one TCR beta chain. The antigen is undetermined. This sample was taken from a study of cytomegalovirus exposure and HLA in healthy donors. Study observations and caveats: The majority of CMV-associated TCR beta chains were reported as apparently HLA-restricted in a later analysis.

The V end lost 0 bases, the J end lost 0 bases, and 9 bases lay between the germline ends. CDR1 is SGHRS and CDR2 is YFSETQ in the germline V gene. The CDR3 covers 15 residues. Researchers ran the PCR with 60 Vbeta and 13 Jbeta primers. In the original workflow: Roughly 11 million shared chains were among around 80 million unique TCR beta chains counted in a later analysis. Profiling relied on immunoSEQ multiplex PCR, and the TCRdb table lists in-frame clones only, not all of them. V and J calls and clone size come straight from that table; D and trimming were deduced from the DNA. This table has under 200,000 clones, 75% to 90% appearing once.

The TCR originated in a woman between 18 and 29 years old in good health and CMV-seronegative. Sequencing was performed on PBMCs. This chain connects TRBV5-1 to TRBJ1-2; TRBD1 might be the D (5 bases). Here the CDR3 reads CASSLGRGANYGYTF. CDR3 sequence (DNA): TGCGCCAGCAGCTTGGGACGGGGGGCTAACTATGGCTACACCTTC.